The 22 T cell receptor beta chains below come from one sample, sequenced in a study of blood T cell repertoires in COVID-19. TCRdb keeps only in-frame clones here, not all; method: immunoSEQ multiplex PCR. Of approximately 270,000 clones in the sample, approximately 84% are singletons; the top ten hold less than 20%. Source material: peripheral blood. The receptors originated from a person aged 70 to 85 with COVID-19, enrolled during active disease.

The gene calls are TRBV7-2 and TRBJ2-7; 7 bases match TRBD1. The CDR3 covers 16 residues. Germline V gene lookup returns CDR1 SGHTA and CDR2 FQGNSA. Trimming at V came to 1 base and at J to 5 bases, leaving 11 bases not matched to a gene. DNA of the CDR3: TGTGCCAGCAGCTTAGTGGGAACGACAGGGCGGCACGAGCAGTACTTC. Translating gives CASSLVGTTGRHEQYF.

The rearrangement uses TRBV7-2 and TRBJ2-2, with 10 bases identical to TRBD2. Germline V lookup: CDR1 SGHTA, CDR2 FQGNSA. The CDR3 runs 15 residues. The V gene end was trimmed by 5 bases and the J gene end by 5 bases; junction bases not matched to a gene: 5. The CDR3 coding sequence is TGTGCCAGCAGCACCAAGCGGGGGGGTACCGGGGAGCTGTTTTTT. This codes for CASSTKRGGTGELFF.

CDR3 region: CASSPLRYGNQETQYF. As DNA, the CDR3 is TGTGCCAGCTCACCTCTCCGCTATGGTAACCAAGAGACCCAGTACTTC. The J gene is TRBJ2-5, the V gene TRBV18; D ambiguous. Trimming removed 3 bases at V and 0 bases at J, with 14 bases between. In germline, CDR1 is KGHSH, CDR2 LQKENI. The length of the CDR3 is 16 residues.

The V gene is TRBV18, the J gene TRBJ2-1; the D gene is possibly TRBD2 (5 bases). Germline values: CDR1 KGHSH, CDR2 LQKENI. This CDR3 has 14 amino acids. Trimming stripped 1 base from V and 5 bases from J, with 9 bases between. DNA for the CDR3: TGTGCCAGCTCACCACTTCCCGGGAACAATGAGCAGTTCTTC. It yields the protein CASSPLPGNNEQFF.

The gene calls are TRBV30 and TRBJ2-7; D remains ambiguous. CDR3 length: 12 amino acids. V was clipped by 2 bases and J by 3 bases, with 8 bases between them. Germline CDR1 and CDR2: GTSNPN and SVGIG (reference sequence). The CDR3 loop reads CAWSHELYEQYF. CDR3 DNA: TGTGCCTGGAGTCACGAACTCTACGAGCAGTACTTC.

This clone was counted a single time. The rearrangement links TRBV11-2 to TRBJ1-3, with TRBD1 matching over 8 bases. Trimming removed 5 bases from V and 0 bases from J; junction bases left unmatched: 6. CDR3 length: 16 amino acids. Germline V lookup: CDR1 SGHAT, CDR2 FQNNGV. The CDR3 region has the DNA TGTGCCAGCAGCCGAGGACAGGGCTCCTCTGGAAACACCATATATTTT. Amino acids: CASSRGQGSSGNTIYF. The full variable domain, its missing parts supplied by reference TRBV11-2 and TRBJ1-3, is EAGVAQSPRYKIIEKRQSVAFWCNPISGHATLYWYQQILGQGPKLLIQFQNNGVVDDSQLPKDRFSAERLKGVDSTLKIQPAKLEDSAVYLCASSRGQGSSGNTIYFGEGSWLTVV.

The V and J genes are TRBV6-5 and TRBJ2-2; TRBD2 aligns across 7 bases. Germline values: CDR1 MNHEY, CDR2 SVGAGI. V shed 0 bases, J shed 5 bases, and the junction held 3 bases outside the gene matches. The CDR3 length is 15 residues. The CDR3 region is CASSYSRAGTGELFF. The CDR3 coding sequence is TGTGCCAGCAGTTACTCGAGAGCGGGGACCGGGGAGCTGTTTTTT.

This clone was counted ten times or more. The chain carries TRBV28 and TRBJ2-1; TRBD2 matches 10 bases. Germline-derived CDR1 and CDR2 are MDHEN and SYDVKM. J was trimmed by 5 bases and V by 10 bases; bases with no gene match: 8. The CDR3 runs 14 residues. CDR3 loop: CATGSGLADNEQFF. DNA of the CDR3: TGTGCCACCGGGAGCGGACTAGCGGACAATGAGCAGTTCTTC. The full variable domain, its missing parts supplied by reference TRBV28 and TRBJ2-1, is DVKVTQSSRYLVKRTGEKVFLECVQDMDHENMFWYRQDPGLGLRLIYFSYDVKMKEKGDIPEGYSVSREKKERFSLILESASTNQTSMYLCATGSGLADNEQFFGPGTRLTVL.

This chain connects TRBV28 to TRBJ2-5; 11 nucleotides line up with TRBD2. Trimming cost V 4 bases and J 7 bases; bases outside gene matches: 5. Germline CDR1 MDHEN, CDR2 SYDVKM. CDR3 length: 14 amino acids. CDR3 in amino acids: CASSSSGRRGTQYF. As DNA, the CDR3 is TGTGCCAGCAGTTCTAGCGGGAGGAGGGGGACCCAGTACTTC.

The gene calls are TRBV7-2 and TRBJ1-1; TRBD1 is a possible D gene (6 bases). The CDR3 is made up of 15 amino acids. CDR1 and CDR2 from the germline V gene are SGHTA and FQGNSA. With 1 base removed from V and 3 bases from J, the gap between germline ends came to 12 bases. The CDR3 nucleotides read TGTGCCAGCAGCTTAGAACAGGGTGCCGACACTGAAGCTTTCTTT. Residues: CASSLEQGADTEAFF.

The CDR3 nucleotides are TGTGCCAGCAGCGTAGATATGTCTAGCGGGGACCAAGAGACCCAGTACTTC. Amino acid sequence: CASSVDMSSGDQETQYF. The chain recombines TRBV9 with TRBJ2-5, with 9 nucleotides matching TRBD2. The CDR3 covers 17 residues. The V gene end was trimmed by 0 bases and the J gene end by 0 bases; junction bases not matched to a gene: 6. CDR1 SGDLS and CDR2 YYNGEE come from the germline V gene.

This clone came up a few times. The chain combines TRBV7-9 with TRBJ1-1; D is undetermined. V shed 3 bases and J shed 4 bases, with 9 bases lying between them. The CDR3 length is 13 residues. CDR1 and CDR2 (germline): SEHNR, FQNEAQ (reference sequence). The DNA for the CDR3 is TGTGCCAGCAGCTTCCCGGCGGCCACTGAAGCTTTCTTT. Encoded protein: CASSFPAATEAFF.

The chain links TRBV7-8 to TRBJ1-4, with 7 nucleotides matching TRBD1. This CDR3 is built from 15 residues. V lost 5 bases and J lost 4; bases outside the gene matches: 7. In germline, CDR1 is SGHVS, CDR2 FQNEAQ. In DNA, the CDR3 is TGTGCCAGCAGCCCTAGAGGGGGCGGTAATGAAAAACTGTTTTTT. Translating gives CASSPRGGGNEKLFF.

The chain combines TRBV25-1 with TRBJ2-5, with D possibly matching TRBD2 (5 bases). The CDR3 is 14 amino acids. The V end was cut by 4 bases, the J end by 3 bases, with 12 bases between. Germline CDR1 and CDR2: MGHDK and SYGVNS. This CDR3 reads CASSVARGKETQYF. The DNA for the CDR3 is TGTGCCAGCAGTGTAGCCCGAGGGAAAGAGACCCAGTACTTC. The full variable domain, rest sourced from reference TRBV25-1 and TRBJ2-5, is EADIYQTPRYLVIGTGKKITLECSQTMGHDKMYWYQQDPGMELHLIHYSYGVNSTEKGDLSSESTVSRIRTEHFPLTLESARPSHTSQYLCASSVARGKETQYFGPGTRLLVL.

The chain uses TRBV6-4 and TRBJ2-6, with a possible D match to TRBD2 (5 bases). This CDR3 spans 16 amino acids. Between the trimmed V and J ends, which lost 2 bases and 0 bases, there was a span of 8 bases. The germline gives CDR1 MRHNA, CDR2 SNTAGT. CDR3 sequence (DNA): TGTGCCAGCAGTGACGGACGGGGCTCTGGGGCCAACGTCCTGACTTTC. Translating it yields CASSDGRGSGANVLTF.

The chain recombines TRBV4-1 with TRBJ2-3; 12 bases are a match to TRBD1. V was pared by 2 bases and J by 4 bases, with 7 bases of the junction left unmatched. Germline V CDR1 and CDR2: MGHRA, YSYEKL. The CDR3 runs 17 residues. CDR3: CASSQYYGTGGSDTQYF. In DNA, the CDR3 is TGCGCCAGCAGCCAATATTACGGGACAGGGGGCTCAGATACGCAGTATTTT.

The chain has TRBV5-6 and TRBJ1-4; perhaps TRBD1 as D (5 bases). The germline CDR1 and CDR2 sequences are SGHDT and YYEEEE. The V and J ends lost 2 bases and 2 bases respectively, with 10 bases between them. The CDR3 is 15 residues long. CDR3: CASSFFAGTNEKLFF. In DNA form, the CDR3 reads TGTGCCAGCAGCTTTTTTGCAGGGACTAATGAAAAACTGTTTTTT.

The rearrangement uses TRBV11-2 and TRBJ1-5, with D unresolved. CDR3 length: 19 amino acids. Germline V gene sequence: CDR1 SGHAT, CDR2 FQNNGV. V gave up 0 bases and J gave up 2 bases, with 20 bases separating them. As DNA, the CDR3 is TGTGCCAGCAGCTTAGATCCCAGCGGGGTTTGGATTGGCAATCAGCCCCAGCATTTT. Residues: CASSLDPSGVWIGNQPQHF.

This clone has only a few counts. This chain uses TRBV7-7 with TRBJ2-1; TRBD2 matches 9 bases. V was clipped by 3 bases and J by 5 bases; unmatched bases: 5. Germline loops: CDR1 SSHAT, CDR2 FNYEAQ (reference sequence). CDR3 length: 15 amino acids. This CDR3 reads CASSFGLAGNNEQFF. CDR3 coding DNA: TGTGCCAGCAGCTTTGGTCTAGCGGGGAACAATGAGCAGTTCTTC. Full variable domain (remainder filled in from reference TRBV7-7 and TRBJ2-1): GAGVSQSPRYKVTKRGQDVTLRCDPISSHATLYWYQQALGQGPEFLTYFNYEAQPDKSGLPSDRFSAERPEGSISTLTIQRTEQRDSAMYRCASSFGLAGNNEQFFGPGTRLTVL.

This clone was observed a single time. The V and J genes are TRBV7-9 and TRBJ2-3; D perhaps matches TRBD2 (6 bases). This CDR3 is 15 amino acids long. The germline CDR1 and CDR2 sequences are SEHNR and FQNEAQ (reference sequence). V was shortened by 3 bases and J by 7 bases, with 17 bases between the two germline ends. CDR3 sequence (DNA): TGTGCCAGCAGCTTCCGAAGGGACTTTCAGCATACGCAGTATTTT. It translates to CASSFRRDFQHTQYF.

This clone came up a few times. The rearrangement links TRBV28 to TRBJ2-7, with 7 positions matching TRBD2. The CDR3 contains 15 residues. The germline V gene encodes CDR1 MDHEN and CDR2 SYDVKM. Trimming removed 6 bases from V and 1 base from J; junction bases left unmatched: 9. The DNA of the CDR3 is TGTGCCAGCAGCCCTTTGGAGGGAGGGTCCTACGAGCAGTACTTC. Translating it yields CASSPLEGGSYEQYF.

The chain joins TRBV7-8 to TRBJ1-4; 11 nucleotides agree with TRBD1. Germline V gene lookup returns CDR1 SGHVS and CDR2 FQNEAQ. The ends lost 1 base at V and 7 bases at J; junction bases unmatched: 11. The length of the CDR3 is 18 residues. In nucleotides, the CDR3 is TGTGCCAGCAGCTTAGTTGGGACAGGGGGACGGAGGGGTGAAAAACTGTTTTTT. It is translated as CASSLVGTGGRRGEKLFF.